These 28 T cell receptor beta chains were all obtained from the same sample, sequenced in a study of cytomegalovirus exposure and HLA in healthy donors. The PCR made use of 60 Vbeta and 13 Jbeta primers. The data were produced by immunoSEQ multiplex PCR, yet TCRdb's version contains in-frame clones alone and is incomplete. The data contain about 120,000 clones, roughly 9% of them singletons. Sequencing was carried out using PBMCs. The receptor source for this set is a woman aged 40 to 55 in good health and CMV-seropositive.

This clone was seen only a few times. This chain links TRBV9 with TRBJ1-2, with 9 nucleotides matching TRBD1. V lost 5 bases and J lost 7; bases outside the gene matches: 3. CDR3 length: 12 residues. Germline V CDR1 and CDR2: SGDLS, YYNGEE. The CDR3, as DNA: TGTGCCAGCAGTGGGACAGGGCCTGGCTACACCTTC. Its translation is CASSGTGPGYTF.

The genes are TRBV11-2 and TRBJ1-2; 8 bases agree with TRBD1. Per germline, CDR1 SGHAT and CDR2 FQNNGV. This CDR3 has 12 residues. The junction had 3 bases not matched to a gene; V was cut back by 4 bases and J by 8 bases. Here the CDR3 reads CASSSTGEGYTF. The CDR3 region has the DNA TGTGCCAGCAGCTCGACAGGGGAAGGCTACACCTTC.

This clone showed up just a few times. This sequence joins TRBV7-9 and TRBJ2-1, with TRBD1 matching over 8 bases. Unmatched junction bases numbered 6, after V lost 4 bases and J lost 10 bases. CDR3 length: 13 residues. Per the germline V gene, CDR1 is SEHNR and CDR2 is FQNEAQ (reference sequence). The DNA of the CDR3 is TGTGCCAGCAGCTCGGACAGGGCGCGGGAGCAGTTCTTC. Translated: CASSSDRAREQFF. Drawing the rest from reference TRBV7-9 and TRBJ2-1, the complete variable domain is DTGVSQNPRHKITKRGQNVTFRCDPISEHNRLYWYRQTLGQGPEFLTYFQNEAQLEKSRLLSDRFSAERPKGSFSTLEIQRTEQGDSAMYLCASSSDRAREQFFGPGTRLTVL.

This clone has only a few counts. The V gene is TRBV6-5, the J gene TRBJ1-1, with TRBD1 matching 7 bases. Germline-derived CDR1 and CDR2 are MNHEY and SVGAGI. The CDR3 sequence is 14 residues long. Losses at the gene ends were 6 bases for V and 1 base for J; bases not matched to a gene: 5. CDR3 region: CASRYRGRNTEAFF. As DNA, the CDR3 is TGTGCCAGCAGATACAGGGGTCGGAACACTGAAGCTTTCTTT.

The V gene is TRBV14, the J gene TRBJ2-5; perhaps TRBD1 as D (5 bases). V was trimmed by 1 base and J by 5 bases, leaving 14 bases between them. This CDR3 comprises 15 residues. Germline values: CDR1 SGHDN, CDR2 FVKESK. CDR3: CASSQGPRVGETQYF. The CDR3 DNA follows: TGTGCCAGCAGCCAAGGGCCCAGGGTTGGGGAGACCCAGTACTTC.

This chain uses TRBV27 with TRBJ1-6; weak D call: TRBD1 (6 bases). Looked up from germline, CDR1 is MNHEY and CDR2 is SMNVEV (reference sequence). This CDR3 comprises 15 residues. Between the trimmed V and J ends, which lost 10 bases and 3 bases, there was a span of 16 bases. This chain's CDR3 is CATARGADYNSPLHF. The CDR3, as DNA: TGTGCCACCGCGCGGGGGGCAGACTATAATTCACCCCTCCACTTT.

This clone occurred once. The rearrangement uses TRBV10-3 and TRBJ1-2; D gene unclear. The ends were cut back, 3 bases at V and 0 bases at J, with 11 bases in the middle. CDR1 is ENHRY, CDR2 SYGVKD, per germline. This CDR3 region has 15 residues. The CDR3 nucleotides are TGTGCCATCAGTGACGCTCGAAGAGCTAACTATGGCTACACCTTC. Translated: CAISDARRANYGYTF.

A few counts support this clone. This rearrangement joins TRBV6-6 to TRBJ1-1; D not resolved. CDR3 size: 14 residues. The V end lost 6 bases, the J end lost 5 bases, and 16 bases lay between the germline ends. CDR1 and CDR2 from the germline V gene are MNHNY and SVGAGI (reference sequence). DNA of the CDR3: TGTGCCAGCAGGGGCGAACCCGGATGGACTGAAGCTTTCTTT. Amino acid sequence: CASRGEPGWTEAFF.

This chain joins TRBV10-3 and TRBJ1-1, with D perhaps TRBD1 (5 bases). Germline CDR1 reads ENHRY; CDR2 reads SYGVKD. The CDR3 is made up of 13 amino acids. Trimming shortened V by 3 bases and J by 5 bases, and 10 bases separated the two germline ends. The CDR3 DNA follows: TGTGCCATCAGTGACGGGGGAGAGACTGAAGCTTTCTTT. It specifies CAISDGGETEAFF.

The table lists this clone with a few counts. The V gene is TRBV6-1, the J gene TRBJ1-5, with TRBD1 as a possible D gene (6 bases). Germline values: CDR1 MNHNS, CDR2 SASEGT. Trimming pared 7 bases from V and 9 bases from J, leaving 13 bases between. The CDR3 sequence is 12 residues long. The CDR3 region has the DNA TGTGCCAGCAAAACCCCAGGGGTGCCCCAGCATTTT. Amino acid sequence: CASKTPGVPQHF.

This clone was seen more than once but under ten times. The chain employs TRBV12-5 and TRBJ1-1, with TRBD1 as a possible D gene (5 bases). This CDR3 comprises 16 residues. V was cut by 0 bases and J by 3 bases, with 14 bases left in between. The germline gives CDR1 LGHNT, CDR2 FRNRAP. The CDR3 sequence is CASGLVRGFGYTEAFF. CDR3 DNA sequence: TGTGCTAGTGGTTTGGTACGGGGGTTTGGGTACACTGAAGCTTTCTTT.

Turning to this clone: A read error is likely here: a far larger clone is one base away. J is TRBJ1-5 and V is TRBV30; no clear D gene. The V and J ends lost 3 bases and 1 base respectively, with 7 bases between them. The CDR3 length is 13 residues. Germline assignment: CDR1 GTSNPN and CDR2 SVGIG (reference sequence). CDR3 in amino acids: CAWSHGSNQPQHF. Here the CDR3 DNA reads TGTGCCTGGAGCCACGGGAGCAATCAGCCCCAGCATTTT.

The rearrangement uses TRBV18 and TRBJ2-6; 9 bases agree with TRBD1. The CDR3 extends over 16 amino acids. Per the germline V gene, CDR1 is KGHSH and CDR2 is LQKENI. Germline trimming cut 5 bases from V and 3 bases from J; bases unmatched to any gene: 5. The CDR3 here is CASSSDRGSGANVLTF. In DNA form, the CDR3 reads TGTGCCAGCTCATCCGACAGGGGGAGTGGGGCCAACGTCCTGACTTTC.

The table lists this clone with a few counts. The gene calls are TRBV5-4 and TRBJ2-2; 9 nucleotides match TRBD1. The trim removed 2 bases at V and 0 bases at J, leaving 5 bases unmatched. The CDR3 contains 17 residues. The germline CDR1 and CDR2 sequences are SGHNT and YYREEE (reference sequence). The CDR3, as DNA: TGTGCCAGCAGCTTCGGGGGACAGGGAGCGAACACCGGGGAGCTGTTTTTT. It translates to CASSFGGQGANTGELFF. Combining the CDR3 with reference TRBV5-4 and TRBJ2-2 gives the whole variable domain ETGVTQSPTHLIKTRGQQVTLRCSSQSGHNTVSWYQQALGQGPQFIFQYYREEENGRGNFPPRFSGLQFPNYSSELNVNALELDDSALYLCASSFGGQGANTGELFFGEGSRLTVL.

This clone occurred a few times. J is TRBJ2-7 and V is TRBV10-1; 9 bases line up with TRBD2. The trim removed 0 bases at V and 8 bases at J, leaving 17 bases unmatched. Germline V gene sequence: CDR1 WNHNN, CDR2 SYGVQD (reference sequence). The CDR3 is 18 residues long. The CDR3 DNA is TGCGCCAGCAGTGAGTCGGGCGCGGGAGGGGGAGATCCTACGAAGCAGTACTTC. It translates to CASSESGAGGGDPTKQYF.

In this sample, this clone turned up many times. The J gene is TRBJ2-2, the V gene TRBV5-4, with a possible D match to TRBD1 (6 bases). With 7 bases removed from V and 1 base from J, the gap between germline ends came to 14 bases. The CDR3 runs to 15 residues. CDR1 is SGHNT and CDR2 is YYREEE in the germline V gene (reference sequence). The CDR3 nucleotides are TGTGCCAGCCACCTTCCGGGACAGAACACCGGGGAGCTGTTTTTT. Its protein product is CASHLPGQNTGELFF.

This clone was observed a handful of times. J is TRBJ2-3 and V is TRBV5-1, with 11 nucleotides matching TRBD2. Germline values: CDR1 SGHRS, CDR2 YFSETQ. CDR3 size: 16 residues. With V trimmed by 4 bases and J by 6 bases, 10 bases remained unmatched. For the CDR3, the DNA is TGCGCCAGCAGCATCGGACTAGCGGGTAGCGTGGATACGCAGTATTTT. Translated, it gives CASSIGLAGSVDTQYF.

The chain joins TRBV6-1 to TRBJ2-1, with TRBD2 matching over 8 bases. Germline values: CDR1 MNHNS, CDR2 SASEGT. The CDR3 is 15 residues long. The J segment lost 4 bases and the V segment lost 6 bases, leaving 8 bases of the junction unmatched. CDR3 nucleotide sequence: TGTGCCAGCAGGGAACCCGGACTAGCTTACAATGAGCAGTTCTTC. Translating it yields CASREPGLAYNEQFF.

The V gene is TRBV9, the J gene TRBJ1-1, with no clear D. The CDR3 sequence is 16 residues long. Looked up from germline, CDR1 is SGDLS and CDR2 is YYNGEE. Between the trimmed V and J ends, which lost 0 bases and 4 bases, there was a span of 16 bases. The CDR3 spells CASSVGHPVGPTEAFF. CDR3 DNA sequence: TGTGCCAGCAGCGTAGGACACCCCGTTGGGCCCACTGAAGCTTTCTTT.

This clone showed up just a few times. The gene calls are TRBV5-1 and TRBJ1-1; the D gene is possibly TRBD1 (5 bases). Trimming removed 0 bases at V and 3 bases at J, with 12 bases between. Germline V gene data show CDR1 as SGHRS and CDR2 as YFSETQ. CDR3 length: 15 amino acids. The CDR3 DNA sequence: TGCGCCAGCAGCTTGGTCGGGGGGGGAGACACTGAAGCTTTCTTT. Protein product: CASSLVGGGDTEAFF.

This clone was counted ten times or more. The chain has TRBV19 and TRBJ1-1; TRBD1 is a possible D gene (5 bases). The CDR3 is 13 residues long. V was cut by 5 bases and J by 0 bases, with 7 bases left in between. CDR1 is LNHDA, CDR2 SQIVND, per germline (reference sequence). CDR3 residues: CASSQQVNTEAFF. CDR3 coding DNA: TGTGCCAGTAGTCAACAGGTGAACACTGAAGCTTTCTTT.

This clone was found a few times. This rearrangement joins TRBV30 to TRBJ2-7; TRBD1 is a possible D gene (6 bases). V gave up 2 bases and J gave up 6 bases, with 14 bases separating them. CDR1 GTSNPN and CDR2 SVGIG come from the germline V gene (reference sequence). The CDR3 covers 13 residues. DNA for the CDR3: TGTGCCTGGAGTCTAAAGGGGGTTGGCGAGCAGTACTTC. This gives the protein CAWSLKGVGEQYF.

This clone turned up a few times. The chain recombines TRBV6-6 with TRBJ2-7; 9 bases map to TRBD1. This CDR3 comprises 14 residues. V lost 6 bases and J lost 3; bases outside the gene matches: 6. CDR1 is MNHNY, CDR2 SVGAGI, per germline (reference sequence). The DNA of the CDR3 is TGTGCCAGCAGCACGACAGGGGGTAACTACGAGCAGTACTTC. Amino acids: CASSTTGGNYEQYF.

This clone occurred a few times. This rearrangement joins TRBV5-1 to TRBJ1-3; 7 bases align to TRBD1. In germline, CDR1 is SGHRS, CDR2 YFSETQ. The CDR3 loop spans 16 amino acids. V shed 4 bases and J 3 bases; nucleotides not matched to a gene: 10. The CDR3 nucleotides are TGCGCCAGCAGCGCCCAACGGACAGGTGTTGGAAACACCATATATTTT. Residues: CASSAQRTGVGNTIYF.

This clone was observed a few times. V is TRBV10-3 and J is TRBJ2-1, with 7 positions matching TRBD1. The CDR3 covers 15 residues. Germline CDR1 is ENHRY and CDR2 is SYGVKD. With 7 bases clipped from V and 4 bases from J, the junction kept 10 bases outside the gene matches. CDR3 in DNA: TGTGCCATCACCTCAGGGGGAACAATTTACAATGAGCAGTTCTTC. Translation gives CAITSGGTIYNEQFF.

This clone was recorded a few times. The V gene is TRBV5-4, the J gene TRBJ2-5; 7 positions agree with TRBD2. The CDR3 has 15 amino acids. Germline assignment: CDR1 SGHNT and CDR2 YYREEE (reference sequence). J lost 1 base, V lost 2 bases, and 5 bases had no gene match. The CDR3 protein is CASSLAGPGQETQYF. CDR3 bases: TGTGCCAGCAGCTTAGCGGGGCCGGGCCAAGAGACCCAGTACTTC.

This clone was detected only a few times. The chain employs TRBV27 and TRBJ2-7; a possible D gene is TRBD1 (6 bases). The CDR3 contains 14 residues. The V gene lost 3 bases and the J gene lost 7 bases, with 16 bases spanning the gap. CDR1 and CDR2 from the germline V gene are MNHEY and SMNVEV (reference sequence). CDR3: CASSFRPGAREQYF. CDR3 coding DNA: TGTGCCAGCAGTTTCCGCCCAGGGGCGCGGGAGCAGTACTTC.

This clone has only a few counts. The chain links TRBV29-1 to TRBJ2-7; a weak D match, TRBD2 (6 bases). Germline V gene sequence: CDR1 SQVTM, CDR2 ANQGSEA. With 1 base removed from V and 0 bases from J, the gap between germline ends came to 13 bases. CDR3 length: 15 amino acids. CDR3 bases: TGCAGCGTTGAAGTGGGAGGTCTATACTCCTACGAGCAGTACTTC. Its protein is CSVEVGGLYSYEQYF.